Presented here are 18 T cell receptor beta chains from one specimen sequenced in a study of blood T cells in healthy people across ages (dated by TCRdb to about 2015). The library came from 5' RACE. This sample was sequenced with an Illumina HiSeq 2500. A second roughly 6 to 12 cycle PCR used a sample-barcoded 5' primer and a J-beta primer mix. TCRdb reanalyzed the raw reads on its own, using fastp at Q25 for trimming and MiXCR for clone calling, and kept in-frame beta chains. All rows with the same CDR3 protein become a single entry with the most common DNA and genes. The sample profile shows some 760,000 distinct CDR3 sequences; around a quarter of them were found once. The top ten clones comprise under 9.5% of the sample. These same data were also listed under a study on T cells of mothers and their children.

Material for sequencing was blood. The receptors originated from a boy aged 5-17 years in good health.

The CDR3: CASSFRPTGEAFF. The CDR3 coding sequence is TGTGCCAGCAGTTTCAGACCCACAGGCGAAGCTTTCTTT. The chain has TRBV28 and TRBJ1-1, with D perhaps matching TRBD1 (5 bases). Looked up from germline, CDR1 is MDHEN and CDR2 is SYDVKM. V was pared by 3 bases and J by 8 bases, with 13 bases between. The CDR3 consists of 13 residues.

The chain joins TRBV11-2 to TRBJ2-5; possible D gene TRBD2, 6 bases. The DNA matches TRBJ2-1 better at its end, which makes the J call doubtful. Germline CDR1 SGHAT, CDR2 FQNNGV. The CDR3 covers 15 residues. CDR3 DNA: TGTGCCAGCAGCTTAGACCGGGGGACCTACAATGAGCAGTTCTTC. Translation: CASSLDRGTYNEQFF.

The V call is TRBV6-5, the J call TRBJ1-1; maybe TRBD1 (6 bases). CDR3 length: 14 residues. The germline gives CDR1 MNHEY, CDR2 SVGAGI. V was cut by 4 bases and J by 8 bases, with 17 bases left in between. CDR3: CASSLDRTVSEAFF. CDR3 DNA: TGTGCCAGCAGTTTGGACCGGACAGTCAGCGAAGCTTTCTTT.

The table lists this clonotype with a few counts. The chain has TRBV7-9 and TRBJ2-2, with TRBD2 matching over 12 bases. Germline CDR1 reads SEHNR; CDR2 reads FQNEAQ (reference sequence). V dropped 5 bases and J dropped 7; count of bases not matched to a gene: 8. The CDR3 is made up of 16 amino acids. The CDR3: CASSLLAGGLSGELFF. The CDR3 coding sequence is TGTGCCAGCAGCCTCCTAGCGGGGGGGCTGAGCGGGGAGCTGTTTTTT.

The chain joins TRBV10-3 to TRBJ2-5; 8 nucleotides align to TRBD2. Germline V gene sequence: CDR1 ENHRY, CDR2 SYGVKD. Trimming at V came to 3 bases and at J to 5 bases, leaving 11 bases not matched to a gene. There are 16 residues in the CDR3. The CDR3 DNA reads TGTGCCATCAGTGACCTCGTTAGCGGGGATAGGGAGACCCAGTACTTC. Protein: CAISDLVSGDRETQYF.

This clonotype was seen only a few times. V gene TRBV24-1 combines with J gene TRBJ2-5; TRBD1 matches at 7 bases. The CDR3 consists of 16 residues. Trimming removed 4 bases from V and 5 bases from J; junction bases left unmatched: 12. CDR1 is KGHDR, CDR2 SFDVKD, per germline. CDR3 sequence (DNA): TGTGCCACCAGTGACCCGGGACCAGGGGGATCGGAGACCCAGTACTTC. Its translation: CATSDPGPGGSETQYF.

The rearrangement joins TRBV6-6 to TRBJ2-1, with 7 bases identical to TRBD2. Germline CDR1 MNHNY, CDR2 SVGAGI (reference sequence). The J segment lost 3 bases and the V segment lost 5 bases, leaving 10 bases of the junction unmatched. The CDR3 spans 16 residues. The CDR3 sequence is CASSPPGTTDYNEQFF. Here the CDR3 DNA reads TGTGCCAGCAGTCCACCCGGGACTACGGACTACAATGAGCAGTTCTTC.

As DNA, the CDR3 is TGTGCCATCAGTGAGTCTCCCGGGCCCTCCTATGGCTACACCTTC. This translates into CAISESPGPSYGYTF. This chain links TRBV10-3 with TRBJ1-2, with unresolved D. Germline CDR1 is ENHRY and CDR2 is SYGVKD. This CDR3 has 15 residues. V dropped 0 bases and J dropped 4 bases, with 12 bases sitting between them.

The chain joins TRBV6-2 or TRBV6-3 to TRBJ2-5; the D is unclear. The length of the CDR3 is 14 residues. Looked up from germline, CDR1 is MNHEY and CDR2 is SVGEGT. Trimming took 4 bases from V and 1 from J, leaving 10 bases between them. This chain's CDR3 is CASSWTVAQETQYF. The CDR3 coding sequence is TGTGCCAGCAGTTGGACGGTAGCCCAAGAGACCCAGTACTTC.

The chain carries TRBV7-8 and TRBJ1-5, with TRBD1 as a possible D gene (5 bases). V dropped 0 bases and J dropped 6 bases, with 12 bases sitting between them. Germline V gene sequence: CDR1 SGHVS, CDR2 FQNEAQ. CDR3 length: 15 residues. This chain's CDR3 is CASSLALGVTQPQHF. The CDR3 DNA is TGTGCCAGCAGCTTAGCTCTGGGGGTGACTCAGCCCCAGCATTTT.

This clonotype was seen a few times. The genes are TRBV7-9 and TRBJ2-1, with a weak D call TRBD2 (5 bases). The DNA matches TRBJ2-7 better at its end, which makes the J call doubtful. Germline-derived CDR1 and CDR2 are SEHNR and FQNEAQ (reference sequence). The CDR3 is 14 residues long. In DNA form, the CDR3 reads TGTGCCAGCAGCTTAAAAGGAGGCCCCTACGAGCAGTACTTC. Translating it yields CASSLKGGPYEQYF.

This clonotype was detected only once. This chain uses TRBV6-1 with TRBJ2-3; TRBD1 might be the D (5 bases). This CDR3 spans 14 amino acids. The germline V and J ends were trimmed by 4 bases and 5 bases, with 13 bases remaining between them. Per the germline V gene, CDR1 is MNHNS and CDR2 is SASEGT. CDR3 DNA: TGTGCCAGCAGTGGTCCAATTAGGGGAGATACGCAGTATTTT. Translated: CASSGPIRGDTQYF.

The sample holds a few counts of this clonotype. At one end, the junction sequence differs from germline, possibly due to a read error. V usage is TRBV28 and J usage is TRBJ1-5; TRBD1 might be the D (6 bases). Per the germline V gene, CDR1 is MDHEN and CDR2 is SYDVKM. CDR3 length: 18 amino acids. The CDR3 sequence: CANSLERGTVYSNQPQHF. The CDR3 coding sequence is TGTGCCAACAGTTTAGAAAGGGGGACCGTATATAGCAATCAGCCCCAGCATTTT.

V is TRBV20-1 and J is TRBJ2-5; 7 positions match TRBD1. The tail of the sequence fits TRBJ2-7 better, so the J call may be wrong. The V gene's germline CDR1 is DFQATT and CDR2 SNEGSKA (reference sequence). This CDR3 spans 14 amino acids. In DNA form, the CDR3 reads TGCAGTGCCCCCCGGACAGGAATTGTGAACGAGCAGTACTTC. Translating it yields CSAPRTGIVNEQYF.

Note on this clonotype: This may be a read error, as it is one base from a much larger clone. The V call is TRBV7-2, the J call TRBJ2-1; D not resolved. With 8 bases removed from V and 0 bases from J, the gap between germline ends came to 11 bases. Germline assignment: CDR1 SGHTA and CDR2 FQGNSA. This CDR3 spans 14 amino acids. CDR3 in DNA: TGTGCCAGCGCAGTCGCGCTCTCCTACAATGAGCAGTTCTTC. This encodes CASAVALSYNEQFF.

The CDR3 DNA reads TGTGCCAGCAGTTTAGGGGGGGCAGGCGACGAGCAGTACTTC. As protein: CASSLGGAGDEQYF. This rearrangement joins TRBV12-3 or TRBV12-4 to TRBJ2-7, with D possibly being TRBD1 or TRBD2 (6 bases each). Between the trimmed V and J ends, which lost 1 base and 5 bases, there was a span of 12 bases. The CDR3 has 14 amino acids.

This chain connects TRBV6-1 to TRBJ2-4, with D possibly TRBD2 on 5 matching bases. Germline V gene data show CDR1 as MNHNS and CDR2 as SASEGT. V was pared by 1 base and J by 6 bases, with 13 bases between. The CDR3 runs 15 residues. The CDR3 is CASSEDPGLTNIQYF. The CDR3 coding sequence is TGTGCCAGCAGTGAAGACCCCGGACTTACAAACATTCAGTACTTC.

The chain employs TRBV29-1 and TRBJ1-2; D remains ambiguous. Between the trimmed V and J ends, which lost 0 bases and 2 bases, there was a span of 1 base. The CDR3 extends over 11 amino acids. CDR1 is SQVTM and CDR2 is ANQGSEA in the germline V gene. CDR3 nucleotides: TGCAGCGTTGAAGAGAACTATGGCTACACCTTC. Amino acids: CSVEENYGYTF. The full variable domain, in which reference TRBV29-1 and TRBJ1-2 provide the parts outside the CDR3, is SAVISQKPSRDICQRGTSLTIQCQVDSQVTMMFWYRQQPGQSLTLIATANQGSEATYESGFVIDKFPISRPNLTFSTLTVSNMSPEDSSIYLCSVEENYGYTFGSGTRLTVV.